The source of this T cell receptor beta chain is a study of T-cell memory formation after mild COVID-19. This clonotype was picked up a small number of times. TCRdb fed the 5' RACE reads into MiXCR, producing one record per CDR3 protein. The profile shows some 130,000 distinct CDR3 sequences, less than 25% of them singletons. Germline-derived CDR1 and CDR2 are KGHDR and SFDVKD. Between the trimmed V and J ends, which lost 3 bases and 2 bases, there was a span of 13 bases. The CDR3 is 15 amino acids. The clonotype originates from an adult woman who had mild COVID-19 (a few samples of this study predate the infection). Cell type and time point are not known. Material: PBMCs or a T cell subset sorted from them (not recorded which). The gene calls are TRBV24-1 and TRBJ2-7; D gene uncertain. CDR3 bases: TGTGCCACCAGTGATGGGGATTCCGCTACCTACGAGCAGTACTTC. Translation gives CATSDGDSATYEQYF.